The clone carrying this TCR beta chain was seen more than once but under ten times. Its antigen is still unknown. The junction does not match germline at one end; this may be a read error. Patients aged 18 to 65 had newly diagnosed hyperthyroidism that had lasted under 2 months. Lactation, pregnancy, other autoimmune disease or uncontrolled infection led to exclusion of patients. Around 10 ml of fresh peripheral blood supplied the PBMCs. This entry comes from a study of T cells in Graves' hyperthyroidism and ophthalmopathy. Amplification of TCR beta CDR3 regions used RNA as the template. HTBI primers were used for first-round RT-PCR of the TCR CDR3. TCRdb re-called the multiplex PCR reads through MiXCR, storing one row per CDR3 protein. The repertoire includes about 740,000 distinct CDR3 sequences, 14% of them detected once, and about 10% sits in the top ten. The V gene's germline CDR1 is DFQATT and CDR2 SNEGSKA (reference sequence). This CDR3 is built from 13 residues.

Study results and limitations: Appearing also in blood were most of the thyroid clonotypes expanded above 0.001.

What was sequenced was blood. The TCR was taken from a young woman with Graves' hyperthyroidism. The rearrangement uses TRBV20-1 and TRBJ2-2, with no clear D. Written as DNA, the CDR3 is TGCAGTGCTGACGTTTTGAACAACGGGCAGCTGTTTTTT. Translating gives CSADVLNNGQLFF.